The clone carrying this T cell receptor beta chain was recorded at least ten times. Its antigen is currently unknown. This record belongs to a study of T-cell reconstitution after alpha-beta-depleted transplantation in children. TCRbeta library construction was performed incorporating unique molecular identifiers. TCRdb called the PCR reads again in MiXCR, with one record for every CDR3 protein. This sample carries more than 200,000 distinct CDR3 sequences, around 25% of them seen once, and the ten largest clones take about 2.6%. Study results and limitations: Newly produced T cells mostly accounted for T-cell counts and diversity one year post-transplant. Two months or so post-transplant, alpha-beta T cells reportedly derived from several hundred expanded graft clones. TCRbeta diversity was high at day 60 in some patients (a result of surviving recipient T cells and thymic progenitors).

The specimen was PBMCs, collected before TCRalphabeta/CD19-depleted stem cell transplant. The source of this sequence is a girl aged 2 to 9 with Fanconi anemia, due to receive a stem cell transplant.

The CDR3 protein is CASSYVAGGPDEQFF. In nucleotides, the CDR3 is TGTGCCAGCAGTTACGTAGCGGGGGGGCCCGATGAGCAGTTCTTC. The chain couples TRBV6-5 to TRBJ2-1; 11 nucleotides align to TRBD2. Germline loops: CDR1 MNHEY, CDR2 SVGAGI. The ends lost 2 bases at V and 8 bases at J; junction bases unmatched: 5. This CDR3 spans 15 amino acids.